This T cell receptor beta chain was recovered during a study of early T cells in non-severe SARS-CoV-2 infection. Study-level findings and limits: The matching step, a VDJdb search, favored anti-spike CD8 responses and missed private and CD4 specificities.

The germline gives CDR1 DFQATT, CDR2 SNEGSKA (reference sequence). This CDR3 is built from 11 residues. The germline V and J ends were trimmed by 4 bases and 3 bases, with 7 bases remaining between them. As concerns this clonotype: Antigen: not known.

Individual cDNA molecules received unique molecular identifiers. TCRdb independently ran MiXCR on the 5' RACE reads; one entry per CDR3 protein. The repertoire holds more than 50,000 distinct CDR3 sequences, around 14% seen once, with less than 12% in the top ten. The V and J genes are TRBV20-1 and TRBJ2-7; D may be TRBD1 (5 bases). The material was whole blood, obtained at baseline. This TCR was sampled from an adult who was a healthcare worker with PCR-confirmed SARS-CoV-2 infection or an uninfected control (not recorded which). The DNA of the CDR3 is TGCAGTGCTACGACAGACTACGAGCAGTACTTC. This encodes CSATTDYEQYF.